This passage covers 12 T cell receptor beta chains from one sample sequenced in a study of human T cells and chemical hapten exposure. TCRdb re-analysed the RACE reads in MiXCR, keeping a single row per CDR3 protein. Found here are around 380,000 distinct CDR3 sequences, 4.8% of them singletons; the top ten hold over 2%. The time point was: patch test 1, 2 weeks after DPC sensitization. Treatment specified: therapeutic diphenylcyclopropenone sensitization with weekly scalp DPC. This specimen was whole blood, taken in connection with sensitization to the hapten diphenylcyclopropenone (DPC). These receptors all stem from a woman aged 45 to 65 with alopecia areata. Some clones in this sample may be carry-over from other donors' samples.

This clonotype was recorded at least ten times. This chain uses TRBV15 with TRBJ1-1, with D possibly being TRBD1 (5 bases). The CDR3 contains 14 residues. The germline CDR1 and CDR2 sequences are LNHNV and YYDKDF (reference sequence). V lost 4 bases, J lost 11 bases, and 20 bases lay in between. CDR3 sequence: CATSTASGREGAFF. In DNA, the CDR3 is TGTGCCACCAGCACAGCCTCCGGGAGGGAGGGGGCTTTCTTT.

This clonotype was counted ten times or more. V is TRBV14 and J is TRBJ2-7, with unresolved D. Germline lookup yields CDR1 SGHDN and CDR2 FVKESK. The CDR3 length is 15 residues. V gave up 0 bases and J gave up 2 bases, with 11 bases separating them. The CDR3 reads CASSQDHGPTYEQYF. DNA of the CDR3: TGTGCCAGCAGCCAAGATCATGGACCGACCTACGAGCAGTACTTC.

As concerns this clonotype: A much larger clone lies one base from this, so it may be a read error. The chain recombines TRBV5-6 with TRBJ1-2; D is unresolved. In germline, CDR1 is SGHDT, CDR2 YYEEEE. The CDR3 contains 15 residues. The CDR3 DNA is TGTGCCAGCAGCCGTTTACTGGTTGTAAACTATGGCTACTCCTTC. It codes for CASSRLLVVNYGYSF.

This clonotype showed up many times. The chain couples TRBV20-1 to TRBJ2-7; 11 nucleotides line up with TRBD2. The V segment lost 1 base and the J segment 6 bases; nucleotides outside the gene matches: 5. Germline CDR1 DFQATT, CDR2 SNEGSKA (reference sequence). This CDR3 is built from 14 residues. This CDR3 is CSARVGSGRGEQYF. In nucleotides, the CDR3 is TGCAGTGCTAGAGTAGGTAGCGGGAGGGGCGAGCAGTACTTC.

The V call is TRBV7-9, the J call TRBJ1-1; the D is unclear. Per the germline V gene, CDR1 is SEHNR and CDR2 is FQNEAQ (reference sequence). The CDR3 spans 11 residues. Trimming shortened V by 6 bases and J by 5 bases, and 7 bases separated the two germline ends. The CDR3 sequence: CASSSTTEAFF. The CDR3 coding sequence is TGTGCCAGCAGTTCCACGACTGAAGCTTTCTTT.

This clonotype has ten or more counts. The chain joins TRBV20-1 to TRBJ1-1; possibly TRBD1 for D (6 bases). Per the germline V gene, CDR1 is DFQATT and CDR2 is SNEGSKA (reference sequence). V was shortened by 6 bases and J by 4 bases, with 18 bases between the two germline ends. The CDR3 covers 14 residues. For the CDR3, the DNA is TGCAGTGCGCGACCGAGGACAGAAATCACTGAAGCTTTCTTT. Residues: CSARPRTEITEAFF.

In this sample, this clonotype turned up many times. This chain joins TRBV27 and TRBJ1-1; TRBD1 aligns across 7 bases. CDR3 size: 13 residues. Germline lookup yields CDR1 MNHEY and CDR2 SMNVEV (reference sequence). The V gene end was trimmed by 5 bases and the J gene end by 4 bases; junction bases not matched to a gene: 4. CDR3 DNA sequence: TGTGCCAGCAGTATACAGGGGAGCACTGAAGCTTTCTTT. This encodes CASSIQGSTEAFF.

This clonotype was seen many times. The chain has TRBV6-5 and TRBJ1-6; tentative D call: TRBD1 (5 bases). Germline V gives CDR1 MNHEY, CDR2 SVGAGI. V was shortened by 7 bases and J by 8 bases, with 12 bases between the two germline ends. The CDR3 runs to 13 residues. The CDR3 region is CASNGGSDSPLHF. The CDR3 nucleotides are TGTGCCAGCAATGGGGGATCTGATTCACCCCTCCACTTT.

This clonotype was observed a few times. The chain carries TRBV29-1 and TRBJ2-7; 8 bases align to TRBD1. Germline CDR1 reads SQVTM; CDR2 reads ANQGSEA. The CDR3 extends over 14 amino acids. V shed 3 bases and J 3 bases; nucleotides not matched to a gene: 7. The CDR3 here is CSVDTQGDSYEQYF. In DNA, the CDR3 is TGCAGCGTTGACACACAGGGGGACAGCTACGAGCAGTACTTC.

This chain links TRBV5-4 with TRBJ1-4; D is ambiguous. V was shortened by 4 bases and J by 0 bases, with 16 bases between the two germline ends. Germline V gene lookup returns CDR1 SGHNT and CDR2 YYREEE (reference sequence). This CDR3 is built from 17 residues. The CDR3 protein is CASSQRNSFATNEKLFF. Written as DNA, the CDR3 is TGTGCCAGCAGCCAACGGAATTCCTTCGCAACTAATGAAAAACTGTTTTTT.

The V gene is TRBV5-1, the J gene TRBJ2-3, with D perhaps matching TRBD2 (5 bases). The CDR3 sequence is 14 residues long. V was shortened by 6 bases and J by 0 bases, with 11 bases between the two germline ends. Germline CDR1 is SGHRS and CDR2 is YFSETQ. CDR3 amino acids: CASMLGDSTDTQYF. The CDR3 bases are TGCGCCAGCATGCTCGGGGATAGCACAGATACGCAGTATTTT.

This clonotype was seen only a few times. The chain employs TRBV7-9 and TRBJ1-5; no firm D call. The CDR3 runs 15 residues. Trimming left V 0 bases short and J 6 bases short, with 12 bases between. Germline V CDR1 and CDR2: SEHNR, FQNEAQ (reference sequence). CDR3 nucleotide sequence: TGTGCCAGCAGCTTAGCGGACGGGAAAGGTCAGCCCCAGCATTTT. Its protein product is CASSLADGKGQPQHF.